The present entry profiles one T cell receptor beta chain with its context. This clone showed up just once. Its recognized antigen is unknown. No much larger clonotype is one base removed from it; base qualities were not supplied. These data are taken from a study of blood T cell repertoires in COVID-19 (dated by TCRdb to about 2020). The study in broad terms: The collaborator samples originated in the United States, Italy and Spain and spanned the acute and convalescent phases of COVID-19. The material from the prospective study consisted of cDNA or gDNA derived from T cells, B-cell-depleted T cells, or PBMCs. The dataset comprised deeply sampled blood TCRbeta repertoires from subjects exposed to, actively infected with, or recovered from COVID-19. The repertoires were released in a freely available public database intended as a resource for research on the immune response to SARS-CoV-2. Samples were obtained from the ongoing ImmuneRACE study (first 160 participants) and from 1,254 subjects provided by 6 global collaborators. The sample metadata nearly always contained a de-identified subject ID, COVID-19 status, age in years and sex. Where available, HLA class I and class II types were taken from metadata supplied by the sample provider and were not determined by assay-based typing. Paper-wide results and their limitations: Clinical and demographic metadata were provided uncurated, with the amount varying by source and participant.

The V end loses 5 bases and the J end loses 6 bases, and a stretch of 16 bases separates them. The germline V gene (reference sequence) specifies MNHEY as CDR1 and SMNVEV as CDR2. Measured from the cysteine to the phenylalanine, the CDR3 is 15 residues long. Only CDR3 DNA is held: 45 bases, read in frame from base 1. TCRbeta CDR3 regions were amplified from genomic DNA using the immunoSEQ Assay, a bias-controlled multiplex PCR. In the original analysis: The number of nucleated cells in each sample was estimated by amplification of reference gene primers within the assay. To quantify the absolute abundance of each unique TCRbeta CDR3 rearrangement, sequence reads were collapsed and filtered. For each sample, productive Simpson clonality was calculated as the square root of Simpson's diversity index over productive rearrangements. TCRdb mirrors the immuneACCESS table, restricted to in-frame sequences. Some clones are absent from its copies; in checked studies, under half trace to an unresolved V gene, and the reason for the others is unknown. V, J and clone size reflect that table, while D and trimming were determined from the DNA. The table for this sample lists about 300,000 clones; about 91% of them were counted only once. Together, the top ten hold roughly 1.7% of the sample.

One collaborating source in Seattle enrolled patients while the patients were actively infected and followed the patients over time throughout the course of disease. Collaborating institutions collected whole blood in K2EDTA tubes following their own protocols. Collaborator samples were shipped for TCRbeta analysis as frozen whole blood, isolated PBMCs, or DNA extracted from either sample type. The source material was peripheral blood. This chain joins TRBV27 to TRBJ1-4; the D gene is possibly TRBD1, with 6 bases matching. This sequence originates from a woman in her 30s with COVID-19, enrolled during active disease. At the DNA level, the sequence is TGTGCCAGCAGTGGGATGGGGGCCTCGGATGAAAAACTGTTTTTT. Translated, it reads CASSGMGASDEKLFF.